These 15 T cell receptor beta chains came from one sample sequenced in a study of blood T cell repertoires in COVID-19. Method: immunoSEQ multiplex PCR; TCRdb's copy keeps in-frame clones and lacks some. The sample consists of some 150,000 clones, about 83% of them appearing once. Sequencing was performed on PBMCs or T cells enriched from blood (not recorded which). These receptors were taken from a woman in her 50s in a cohort exposed to, infected with or recovered from COVID-19 (not recorded which).

The rearrangement joins TRBV11-2 to TRBJ1-4, with D tentatively TRBD1 (5 bases). This CDR3 is built from 15 residues. CDR1 and CDR2 from the germline V gene are SGHAT and FQNNGV. Trimming removed 5 bases at V and 4 bases at J, with 14 bases between. CDR3 protein: CASSRLQAVNEKLFF. Written as DNA, the CDR3 is TGTGCCAGCAGCCGATTACAGGCTGTTAATGAAAAACTGTTTTTT. Filled out from reference TRBV11-2 and TRBJ1-4, the complete variable domain reads EAGVAQSPRYKIIEKRQSVAFWCNPISGHATLYWYQQILGQGPKLLIQFQNNGVVDDSQLPKDRFSAERLKGVDSTLKIQPAKLEDSAVYLCASSRLQAVNEKLFFGSGTQLSVL.

This chain uses TRBV18 with TRBJ2-1; possible D gene TRBD2, 6 bases. The V end lost 4 bases, the J end lost 2 bases, and 9 bases lay between the germline ends. The germline V gene has CDR1 KGHSH and CDR2 LQKENI. The length of the CDR3 is 14 residues. In DNA, the CDR3 is TGTGCCAGCTCACGAGGGGAGGCCTACAATGAGCAGTTCTTC. Amino acid sequence: CASSRGEAYNEQFF.

The J gene is TRBJ2-7, the V gene TRBV29-1; D perhaps matches TRBD2 (6 bases). This CDR3 contains 12 residues. The germline V gene encodes CDR1 SQVTM and CDR2 ANQGSEA. V lost 6 bases and J lost 3, with 12 bases in between. CDR3 protein: CSVRDPNYEQYF. The CDR3 bases are TGCAGCGTGCGGGACCCGAACTACGAGCAGTACTTC.

The rearrangement joins TRBV19 to TRBJ1-6; 8 nucleotides line up with TRBD1. With 4 bases clipped from V and 5 bases from J, the junction kept 10 bases outside the gene matches. The CDR3 extends over 17 amino acids. Germline CDR1 and CDR2: LNHDA and SQIVND (reference sequence). The CDR3 DNA is TGTGCCAGTAGTACCGACATACAGGGGGTAAATAATTCACCCCTCCACTTT. Its translation: CASSTDIQGVNNSPLHF.

This clone was seen only a few times. This chain links TRBV3-1 (or the pseudogene TRBV3-2) with TRBJ1-1; 7 bases map to TRBD1. The CDR3 spans 14 residues. CDR1 is LGHDT, CDR2 YNNKEL, per germline (reference sequence). V lost 4 bases, J lost 5 bases, and 7 bases stayed unmatched. CDR3 sequence: CASSPHRGNTEAFF. The CDR3 DNA follows: TGTGCCAGCAGCCCACACAGGGGTAATACTGAAGCTTTCTTT.

In this sample, this clone turned up a few times. The chain carries TRBV6-1 and TRBJ2-7; 7 nucleotides match TRBD2. This CDR3 has 15 residues. CDR1 is MNHNS and CDR2 is SASEGT in the germline V gene. The V and J ends lost 1 base and 1 base, in that order; junction bases with no gene match: 4. CDR3 protein: CASSEVAGASYEQYF. For the CDR3, the DNA is TGTGCCAGCAGTGAAGTGGCGGGAGCTTCCTACGAGCAGTACTTC.

V is TRBV11-2 and J is TRBJ1-3; no reliable D call. The germline CDR1 and CDR2 sequences are SGHAT and FQNNGV. The CDR3 extends over 14 amino acids. V dropped 6 bases and J dropped 4 bases, with 13 bases sitting between them. CDR3 in amino acids: CASSSSGSGNTIYF. In DNA form, the CDR3 reads TGTGCCAGCAGTTCGAGCGGCTCCGGAAACACCATATATTTT.

V usage is TRBV3-1 (or the pseudogene TRBV3-2) and J usage is TRBJ2-7; 8 positions agree with TRBD2. CDR3 length: 12 residues. The V gene end was trimmed by 4 bases and the J gene end by 9 bases; junction bases not matched to a gene: 5. Looked up from germline, CDR1 is LGHDT and CDR2 is YNNKEL (reference sequence). The CDR3 protein is CASSPGAGGQYF. As DNA, the CDR3 is TGTGCCAGCAGCCCCGGGGCGGGAGGGCAGTACTTC.

This clone was picked up one time. The chain joins TRBV9 to TRBJ2-2, with D maybe TRBD2 (5 bases). Germline V CDR1 and CDR2: SGDLS, YYNGEE. V lost 0 bases and J 4 bases, leaving 7 bases between the germline ends. The CDR3 runs to 14 residues. The CDR3 nucleotides read TGTGCCAGCAGCGTAGTGGCGGGCACCGGGGAGCTGTTTTTT. The encoded protein is CASSVVAGTGELFF.

The chain couples TRBV9 to TRBJ1-3, with 10 bases matching TRBD1. This CDR3 has 17 residues. V was clipped by 0 bases and J by 3 bases; unmatched bases: 6. Per germline, CDR1 SGDLS and CDR2 YYNGEE. The CDR3 region is CASSVAHGTGVGNTIYF. The CDR3 DNA reads as TGTGCCAGCAGCGTAGCCCATGGGACAGGGGTTGGAAACACCATATATTTT.

This clone was seen a single time. This chain uses TRBV24-1 with TRBJ2-1; D may be TRBD1 (6 bases). The CDR3 is 13 amino acids. V dropped 4 bases and J dropped 4 bases, with 7 bases sitting between them. Germline lookup yields CDR1 KGHDR and CDR2 SFDVKD. This CDR3 is CATSEGQYNEQFF. The DNA of the CDR3 is TGTGCCACCAGTGAAGGACAGTACAATGAGCAGTTCTTC.

This CDR3 is CASSREQYGYTF. The CDR3 DNA is TGTGCCAGCAGCCGAGAACAGTATGGCTACACCTTC. J is TRBJ1-2 and V is TRBV5-4, with D uncertain. CDR1 is SGHNT and CDR2 is YYREEE in the germline V gene (reference sequence). Trimming cost V 4 bases and J 5 bases, with 9 bases left between them. This CDR3 has 12 amino acids.

This chain joins TRBV6-2 or TRBV6-3 and TRBJ1-6; D gene ambiguous. The CDR3 has 14 residues. The germline gives CDR1 MNHEY, CDR2 SVGEGT. Trimming removed 0 bases at V and 11 bases at J, with 11 bases between. DNA for the CDR3: TGTGCCAGCAGTTACTCCCCTCGAGAGACACCCCTCCACTTT. It yields the protein CASSYSPRETPLHF.

V and J are TRBV7-9 and TRBJ2-1; TRBD2 matches 12 bases. The germline CDR1 and CDR2 sequences are SEHNR and FQNEAQ (reference sequence). The trim removed 5 bases at V and 2 bases at J, leaving 4 bases unmatched. CDR3 length equals 16 residues. The chain's CDR3 is CASSPRLAGAYNEQFF. The CDR3 DNA is TGTGCCAGCAGCCCCCGACTAGCGGGAGCCTACAATGAGCAGTTCTTC.

The DNA for the CDR3 is TGTGCCAGCAGGGAGACCGCGACAGATAATTCACCCCTCCACTTT. This gives the protein CASRETATDNSPLHF. V gene TRBV9 combines with J gene TRBJ1-6; D might be TRBD1 (5 bases). V was trimmed by 5 bases and J by 5 bases, leaving 14 bases between them. Germline CDR1 is SGDLS and CDR2 is YYNGEE. The CDR3 is made up of 15 amino acids. Full variable domain (missing parts from reference TRBV9 and TRBJ1-6): DSGVTQTPKHLITATGQRVTLRCSPRSGDLSVYWYQQSLDQGLQFLIQYYNGEERAKGNILERFSAQQFPDLHSELNLSSLELGDSALYFCASRETATDNSPLHFGNGTRLTVT.